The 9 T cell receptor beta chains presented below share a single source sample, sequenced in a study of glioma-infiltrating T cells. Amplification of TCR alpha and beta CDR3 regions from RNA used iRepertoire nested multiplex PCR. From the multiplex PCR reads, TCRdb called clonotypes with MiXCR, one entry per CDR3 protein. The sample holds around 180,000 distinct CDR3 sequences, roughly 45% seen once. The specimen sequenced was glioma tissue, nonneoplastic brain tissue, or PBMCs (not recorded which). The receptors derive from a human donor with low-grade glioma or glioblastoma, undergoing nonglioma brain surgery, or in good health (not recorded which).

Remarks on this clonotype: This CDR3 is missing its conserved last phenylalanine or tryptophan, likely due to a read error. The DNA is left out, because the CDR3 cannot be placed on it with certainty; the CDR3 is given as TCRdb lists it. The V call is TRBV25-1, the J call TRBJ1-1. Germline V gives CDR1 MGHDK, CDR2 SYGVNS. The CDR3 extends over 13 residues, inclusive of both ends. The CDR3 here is CASSQAVNTEALC.

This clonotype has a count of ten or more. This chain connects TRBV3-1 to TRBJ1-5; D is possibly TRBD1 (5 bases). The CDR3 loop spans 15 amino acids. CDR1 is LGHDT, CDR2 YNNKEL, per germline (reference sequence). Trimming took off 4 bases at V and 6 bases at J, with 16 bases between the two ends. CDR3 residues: CASSPHPGTSQPQHF. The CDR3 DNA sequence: TGTGCCAGCAGCCCACACCCCGGGACGAGTCAGCCCCAGCATTTT. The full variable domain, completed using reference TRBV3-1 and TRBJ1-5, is DTAVSQTPKYLVTQMGNDKSIKCEQNLGHDTMYWYKQDSKKFLKIMFSYNNKELIINETVPNRFSPKSPDKAHLNLHINSLELGDSAVYFCASSPHPGTSQPQHFGDGTRLSIL.

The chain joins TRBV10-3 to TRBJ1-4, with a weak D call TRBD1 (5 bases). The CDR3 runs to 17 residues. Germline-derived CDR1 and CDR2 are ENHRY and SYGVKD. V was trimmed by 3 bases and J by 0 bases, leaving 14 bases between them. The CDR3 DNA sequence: TGTGCCATCAGTGACCCCGGGGCTGGAGCAACTAATGAAAAACTGTTTTTT. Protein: CAISDPGAGATNEKLFF.

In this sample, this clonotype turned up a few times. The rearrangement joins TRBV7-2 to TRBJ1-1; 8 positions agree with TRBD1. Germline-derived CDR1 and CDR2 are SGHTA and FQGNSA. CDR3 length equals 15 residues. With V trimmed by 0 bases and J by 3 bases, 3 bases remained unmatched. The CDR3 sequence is CASSLARGLYTEAFF. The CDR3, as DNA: TGTGCCAGCAGCTTAGCCAGGGGGCTTTACACTGAAGCTTTCTTT. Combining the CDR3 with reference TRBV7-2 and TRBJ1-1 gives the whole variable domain GAGVSQSPSNKVTEKGKDVELRCDPISGHTALYWYRQSLGQGLEFLIYFQGNSAPDKSGLPSDRFSAERTGGSVSTLTIQRTQQEDSAVYLCASSLARGLYTEAFFGQGTRLTVV.

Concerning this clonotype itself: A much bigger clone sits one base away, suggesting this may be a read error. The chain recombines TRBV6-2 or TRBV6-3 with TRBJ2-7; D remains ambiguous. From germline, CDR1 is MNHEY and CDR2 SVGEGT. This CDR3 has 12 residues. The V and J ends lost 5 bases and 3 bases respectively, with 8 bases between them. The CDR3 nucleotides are TGTGCCAGCAGTGATATTAACTACGAGCAGTACTTC. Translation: CASSDINYEQYF.

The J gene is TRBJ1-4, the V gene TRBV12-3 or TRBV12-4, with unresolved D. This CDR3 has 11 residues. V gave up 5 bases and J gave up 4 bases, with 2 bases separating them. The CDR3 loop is CASSDNEKLFF. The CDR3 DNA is TGTGCCAGCAGTGATAATGAAAAACTGTTTTTT.

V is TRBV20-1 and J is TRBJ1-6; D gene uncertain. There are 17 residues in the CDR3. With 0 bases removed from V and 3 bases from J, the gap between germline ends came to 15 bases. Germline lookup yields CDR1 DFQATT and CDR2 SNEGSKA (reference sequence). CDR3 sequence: CSARERWGAVYNSPLHF. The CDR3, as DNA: TGCAGTGCTAGAGAGCGCTGGGGTGCCGTCTATAATTCACCCCTCCACTTT.

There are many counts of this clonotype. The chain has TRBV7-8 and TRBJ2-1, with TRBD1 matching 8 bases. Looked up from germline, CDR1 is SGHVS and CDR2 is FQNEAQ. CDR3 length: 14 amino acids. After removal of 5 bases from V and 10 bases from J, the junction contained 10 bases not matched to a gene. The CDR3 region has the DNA TGTGCCAGCAGCAAAAAGACAGGGGCCAGCGAGCAGTTCTTC. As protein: CASSKKTGASEQFF.

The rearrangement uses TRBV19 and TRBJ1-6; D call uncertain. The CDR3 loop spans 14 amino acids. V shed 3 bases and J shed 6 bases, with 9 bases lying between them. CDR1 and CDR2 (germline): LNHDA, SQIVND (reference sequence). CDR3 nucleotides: TGTGCCAGTAGTATGTCTGGGCTTAATTCACCCCTCCACTTT. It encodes CASSMSGLNSPLHF.